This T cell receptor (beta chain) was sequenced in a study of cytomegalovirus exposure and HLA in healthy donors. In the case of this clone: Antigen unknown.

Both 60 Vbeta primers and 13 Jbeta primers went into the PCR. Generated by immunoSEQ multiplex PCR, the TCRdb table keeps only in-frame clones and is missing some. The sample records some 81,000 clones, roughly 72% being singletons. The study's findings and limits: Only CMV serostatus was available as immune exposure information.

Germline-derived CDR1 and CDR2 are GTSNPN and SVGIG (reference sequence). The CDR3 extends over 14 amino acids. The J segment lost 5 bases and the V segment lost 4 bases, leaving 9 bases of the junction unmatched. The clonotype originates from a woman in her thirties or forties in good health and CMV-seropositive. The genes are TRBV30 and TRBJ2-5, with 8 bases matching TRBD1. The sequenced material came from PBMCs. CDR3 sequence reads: CAWNRQGTGETQYF. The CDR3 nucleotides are TGTGCCTGGAACAGACAGGGGACGGGCGAGACCCAGTACTTC.